The 13 T cell receptor beta chains in this list originate from one sample, sequenced in a study of a mutant IDH1 vaccine in newly diagnosed glioma. Profiling relied on immunoSEQ multiplex PCR, and the TCRdb table lists in-frame clones only, not all of them. The sample includes approximately 82,000 clones, about 85% of them seen just once. As for time point: week 23, last vaccination. A 20-mer mutant IDH1 peptide at 300 ug was injected subcutaneously with topical imiquimod. The antigens these receptors bind are not known. Sequenced here: PBMCs, sampled from a glioma patient whose treatment included an IDH1 peptide vaccine. The receptors derive from a woman aged 45-65 years with glioma.

The chain couples TRBV6-5 to TRBJ2-3, with D possibly matching TRBD1 (6 bases). The CDR3 runs to 15 residues. Germline lookup yields CDR1 MNHEY and CDR2 SVGAGI. V was shortened by 6 bases and J by 2 bases, with 15 bases between the two germline ends. The CDR3 DNA reads TGTGCCAGCAGCCACCGCCGGGACACCACAGATACGCAGTATTTT. The encoded protein is CASSHRRDTTDTQYF.

The V gene is TRBV19, the J gene TRBJ1-1; D gene unclear. V lost 2 bases, J lost 1 base, and 5 bases lay in between. CDR1 and CDR2 from the germline V gene are LNHDA and SQIVND (reference sequence). CDR3 size: 13 residues. In DNA form, the CDR3 reads TGTGCCAGTAGTATATTTAGGAACACTGAAGCTTTCTTT. Translation gives CASSIFRNTEAFF.

V and J are TRBV30 and TRBJ2-3, with D perhaps being TRBD1 or TRBD2 (5 bases each). Trimming took 3 bases from V and 4 from J, leaving 20 bases between them. The CDR3 contains 16 residues. In germline, CDR1 is GTSNPN, CDR2 SVGIG (reference sequence). In DNA form, the CDR3 reads TGTGCCTGGAGCCCATACGGGGCGGGTGGCGCAGATACGCAGTATTTT. Amino acids: CAWSPYGAGGADTQYF.

CDR3 amino acids: CASSLAAGAGLNEQFF. The CDR3 region has the DNA TGCGCCAGCAGCTTGGCTGCGGGAGCAGGTCTGAATGAGCAGTTCTTC. The chain joins TRBV5-1 to TRBJ2-1, with 7 bases fitting TRBD2. After removal of 0 bases from V and 7 bases from J, the junction contained 10 bases not matched to a gene. Germline V gene lookup returns CDR1 SGHRS and CDR2 YFSETQ. CDR3 length equals 16 residues.

The rearrangement uses TRBV14 and TRBJ2-6; no clear D gene. The V gene lost 0 bases and the J gene lost 0 bases, with 12 bases spanning the gap. The CDR3 runs to 18 residues. From germline, CDR1 is SGHDN and CDR2 FVKESK. The chain's CDR3 is CASSQESSLGSGANVLTF. The CDR3, as DNA: TGTGCCAGCAGCCAAGAGAGTAGCCTAGGCTCTGGGGCCAACGTCCTGACTTTC.

The CDR3 sequence is CASSLVGGNDGYTF. The CDR3 coding sequence is TGCGCCAGCAGCTTGGTAGGCGGGAATGATGGCTACACCTTC. The chain combines TRBV5-1 with TRBJ1-2; D gene uncertain. The germline V and J ends were trimmed by 0 bases and 6 bases, with 12 bases remaining between them. Per the germline V gene, CDR1 is SGHRS and CDR2 is YFSETQ. The CDR3 covers 14 residues.

The V call is TRBV18, the J call TRBJ1-4, with 8 bases aligning to TRBD1. Trimming cost V 3 bases and J 8 bases; bases outside gene matches: 5. Looked up from germline, CDR1 is KGHSH and CDR2 is LQKENI. The length of the CDR3 is 14 residues. CDR3 amino acids: CASSPGTGGEKLFF. CDR3 coding DNA: TGTGCCAGCTCACCCGGGACAGGAGGCGAAAAACTGTTTTTT.

V is TRBV2 and J is TRBJ2-7; a possible D gene is TRBD1 (6 bases). The CDR3 has 14 amino acids. Germline V gene sequence: CDR1 SNHLY, CDR2 FYNNEI. V lost 9 bases and J 3 bases, leaving 18 bases between the germline ends. CDR3 protein: CASNGQTRNYEQYF. The CDR3 coding sequence is TGTGCCAGTAATGGACAGACGAGAAACTACGAGCAGTACTTC.

V is TRBV30 and J is TRBJ2-4; D unresolved. Germline V gene data show CDR1 as GTSNPN and CDR2 as SVGIG (reference sequence). The CDR3 contains 14 residues. V lost 6 bases and J lost 0, with 12 bases in between. The CDR3 DNA reads TGTGCCTGCTCCCCGATACTAGCCAAAAACATTCAGTACTTC. Translating it yields CACSPILAKNIQYF.

This chain uses TRBV7-9 with TRBJ2-1; 11 nucleotides agree with TRBD2. Germline loops: CDR1 SEHNR, CDR2 FQNEAQ (reference sequence). Germline trimming cut 3 bases from V and 5 bases from J; bases unmatched to any gene: 3. The CDR3 contains 15 residues. The CDR3 protein is CASSFRGLADNEQFF. The CDR3 DNA reads as TGTGCCAGCAGCTTCAGGGGACTAGCGGACAATGAGCAGTTCTTC.

This sequence joins TRBV2 and TRBJ2-7, with 13 bases lining up with TRBD2. The CDR3 length is 17 residues. CDR1 is SNHLY, CDR2 FYNNEI, per germline. After removal of 3 bases from V and 5 bases from J, the junction contained 10 bases not matched to a gene. CDR3 residues: CASSEGLAGLGLHEQYF. The DNA of the CDR3 is TGTGCCAGCAGTGAGGGACTAGCGGGATTAGGACTCCACGAGCAGTACTTC.

The chain carries TRBV9 and TRBJ1-2; 8 bases are shared with TRBD1. The CDR3 is 16 amino acids. Per germline, CDR1 SGDLS and CDR2 YYNGEE. The V segment lost 0 bases and the J segment 0 bases; nucleotides outside the gene matches: 4. This CDR3 is CASSVGGQAANYGYTF. The DNA for the CDR3 is TGTGCCAGCAGCGTAGGGGGACAGGCGGCTAACTATGGCTACACCTTC.

The chain employs TRBV29-1 and TRBJ2-1; 14 nucleotides align to TRBD2. CDR3 length: 14 residues. CDR1 SQVTM and CDR2 ANQGSEA come from the germline V gene. V shed 1 base and J 9 bases; nucleotides not matched to a gene: 2. The CDR3: CSVEGTSGRSEQFF. In DNA form, the CDR3 reads TGCAGCGTTGAAGGGACTAGCGGGAGGAGTGAGCAGTTCTTC.